This TCR beta chain was recovered during a study of CD8 T cells in ankylosing spondylitis. For this clonotype: Its antigen remains unidentified.

TCRdb analysed the 5' RACE reads with MiXCR anew, one entry per CDR3 protein. This sample yields about 160,000 distinct CDR3 sequences, of which around 8.9% are seen a single time; roughly 16% belongs to the top ten. Whole-study results and caveats: Both synovial fluid and blood in reactive arthritis had previously been reported to carry some motif variants. Significant enrichment of disease-linked clones was reported in matched ankylosing spondylitis synovial fluid. CD8+ disease-linked clones were present at relatively low frequencies in blood.

Trimming cost V 2 bases and J 5 bases; bases outside gene matches: 17. The germline CDR1 and CDR2 sequences are SGHDN and FVKESK. This CDR3 spans 20 amino acids. The V call is TRBV14, the J call TRBJ2-2; 10 bases map to TRBD1. The sequence was obtained from a female donor with ankylosing spondylitis or in good health (not recorded which). Sequencing was carried out using blood, either unsorted or a sorted T cell fraction (not recorded which). The CDR3 DNA follows: TGTGCCAGCAGCCAAAGTCCCAGAACCTTCCGGGACAGGGGTACCGGGGAGCTGTTTTTT. This gives the protein CASSQSPRTFRDRGTGELFF.